The clone carrying this TCR beta chain occurred many times. This entry comes from a study of immune characterization of retroperitoneal liposarcoma. TCRdb analysed the PCR reads with MiXCR anew, one entry per CDR3 protein. The sample holds 10,000 or so distinct CDR3 sequences; roughly 25% are singletons and the top ten take 7.5% to 9.5%. V was pared by 3 bases and J by 3 bases, with 9 bases between. This CDR3 region has 14 residues. Looked up from germline, CDR1 is SGHNT and CDR2 is YENEEA. The rearrangement joins TRBV11-3 to TRBJ2-1, with D possibly TRBD1 on 6 matching bases. Sequencing used tumor tissue. The receptor comes from a female donor with retroperitoneal liposarcoma. In DNA, the CDR3 is TGTGCCAGCAGCTTGTTCAGGGGCTACAATGAGCAGTTCTTC. It is translated as CASSLFRGYNEQFF.